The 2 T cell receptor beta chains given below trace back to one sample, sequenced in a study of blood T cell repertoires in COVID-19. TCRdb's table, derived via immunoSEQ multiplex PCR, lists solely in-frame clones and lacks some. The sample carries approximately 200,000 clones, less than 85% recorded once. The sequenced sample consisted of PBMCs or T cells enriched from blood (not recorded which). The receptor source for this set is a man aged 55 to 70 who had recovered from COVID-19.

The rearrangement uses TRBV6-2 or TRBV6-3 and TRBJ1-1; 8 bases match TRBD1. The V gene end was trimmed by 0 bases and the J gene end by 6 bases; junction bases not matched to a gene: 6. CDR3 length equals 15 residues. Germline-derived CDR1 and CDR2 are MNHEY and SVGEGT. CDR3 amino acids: CASSYSTGAGAEAFF. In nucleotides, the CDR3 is TGTGCCAGCAGTTACTCGACAGGGGCCGGGGCTGAAGCTTTCTTT.

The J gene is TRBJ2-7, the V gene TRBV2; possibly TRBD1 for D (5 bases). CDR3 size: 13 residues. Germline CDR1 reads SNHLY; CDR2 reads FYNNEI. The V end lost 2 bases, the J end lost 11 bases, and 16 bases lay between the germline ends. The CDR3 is CASSESNDRVKYF. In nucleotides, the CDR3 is TGTGCCAGCAGTGAATCTAATGACAGAGTGAAGTACTTC. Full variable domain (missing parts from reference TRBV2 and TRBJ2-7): EPEVTQTPSHQVTQMGQEVILRCVPISNHLYFYWYRQILGQKVEFLVSFYNNEISEKSEIFDDQFSVERPDGSNFTLKIRSTKLEDSAMYFCASSESNDRVKYFGPGTRLTVT.